This entry describes one T cell receptor beta chain. What it binds is unknown. The sample comes from a study of cytomegalovirus exposure and HLA in healthy donors. Points from the study as a whole: Rarity characterized most TCR sequences, yet some public TCRs appeared in many donors. In vitro work confirmed that a few CMV-associated chains recognize CMV antigens. Sequences of the TCR beta chain were said to predict the HLA-A and HLA-B alleles of most subjects accurately.

The PCR contained 60 Vbeta and 13 Jbeta primers. This table comes from immunoSEQ multiplex PCR, and its TCRdb copy is limited to in-frame clones, with some not included. The sample lists 150,000 to 200,000 clones, 77% occurring once. Trimming cost V 3 bases and J 1 base, with 7 bases left between them. The germline V gene has CDR1 GTSNPN and CDR2 SVGIG (reference sequence). This CDR3 spans 12 amino acids. The sample taken for sequencing was PBMCs. The rearrangement joins TRBV30 to TRBJ2-7; D remains unclear. The TCR was taken from a young man in good health and CMV-seronegative. This CDR3 is CAWRMESYEQYF. CDR3 sequence (DNA): TGTGCCTGGAGGATGGAGTCCTACGAGCAGTACTTC.